These 9 T cell receptor beta chains originate from one sample sequenced in a study of T cells in Graves' hyperthyroidism and ophthalmopathy (dated by TCRdb to the late 2010s). Libraries were made using multiplex PCR. The listed sequencing device is Illumina HiSeq 2000. TCR beta CDR3 regions were amplified from RNA transcripts. The first round of RT-PCR for the TCR CDR3 was performed with the HTBI primer set and the Qiagen OneStep RT-PCR kit. TCRdb trimmed public reads at Q25 via fastp, called clones via MiXCR and kept in-frame beta chains. All rows with the same CDR3 protein become a single entry with the most common DNA and genes. For this sample there are hundreds of thousands of distinct CDR3 sequences; 40% to 55% appear just once. Together, the top ten hold more than 7% of the sample. The sample comprised peripheral blood or thyroid tissue (not recorded which). These receptors were collected from an adult man with Graves' disease, either hyperthyroidism or ophthalmopathy (not recorded which).

This clonotype was counted between two and nine times. The CDR3 DNA reads as TGTGCCAGCAGCTTGTACTCTAGCGGTGGCTCCTATAATTCACCCCTCCACTTT. This gives the protein CASSLYSSGGSYNSPLHF. The V gene is TRBV5-5, the J gene TRBJ1-6, with D unresolved. CDR1 SGHKS and CDR2 YYEKEE come from the germline V gene (reference sequence). The CDR3 covers 18 residues. V gave up 1 base and J gave up 0 bases, with 14 bases separating them.

Regarding this clonotype: Possible read error: a much larger clone is one base away. The J gene is TRBJ2-5, the V gene TRBV10-3, with D tentatively TRBD1 (7 bases). Trimming shortened V by 3 bases and J by 13 bases, and 12 bases separated the two germline ends. Germline CDR1 and CDR2: ENHRY and SYGVKD. This CDR3 is built from 11 residues. CDR3 DNA sequence: TGTGCCATCAGTGAAGCAGGGGGGTTGTACTTC. This gives the protein CAISEAGGLYF.

There are many counts of this clonotype. The chain employs TRBV25-1 and TRBJ1-2; 9 bases map to TRBD1. The CDR3 loop spans 14 amino acids. Trimming cost V 6 bases and J 5 bases; bases outside gene matches: 7. Per the germline V gene, CDR1 is MGHDK and CDR2 is SYGVNS. CDR3 in DNA: TGTGCCAGCAGATCCACCGGGACAGGGTATGGCTACACCTTC. This translates into CASRSTGTGYGYTF.

This clonotype has only one observation. The conserved phenylalanine or tryptophan is not found at the CDR3 terminus, so this likely reflects a read error. No DNA is shown, since the ends of the CDR3 on it are uncertain; the CDR3 is the one TCRdb lists. The chain is built from TRBV29-1 and TRBJ1-5; TRBD1 is the table's D call and was not checked against the DNA. Germline V gives CDR1 SQVTM, CDR2 ANQGSEA. From its first to its last residue, the CDR3 has 8 amino acids. CDR3: CSVDRAGG.

V and J are TRBV5-1 and TRBJ2-3; D remains ambiguous. CDR1 is SGHRS and CDR2 is YFSETQ in the germline V gene. This CDR3 has 13 amino acids. V was trimmed by 0 bases and J by 3 bases, leaving 5 bases between them. The CDR3 region has the DNA TGCGCCAGCAGCTTGGCCGGGACAGATACGCAGTATTTT. This sequence encodes CASSLAGTDTQYF.

This clonotype came up many times. This chain connects TRBV2 to TRBJ1-3; D possibly corresponds to TRBD1 (6 bases). This CDR3 contains 11 residues. V lost 6 bases, J lost 8 bases, and 8 bases lay in between. Germline-derived CDR1 and CDR2 are SNHLY and FYNNEI. The CDR3 DNA is TGTGCCAGCAGGGGGGCCTACACCATATATTTT. Protein sequence: CASRGAYTIYF.

With regard to this clonotype: This may be a read error, as it is one base from a much larger clone. This chain links TRBV2 with TRBJ1-5; D call uncertain. CDR1 SNHLY and CDR2 FYNNEI come from the germline V gene. The CDR3 extends over 13 amino acids. The CDR3 region has the DNA TGTGCCAGCAGTGATACGTTCCTTCGGCCCCGGCATTTT. Its protein product is CASSDTFLRPRHF.

As to this clonotype: One junction end does not reproduce the germline sequence, and a read error may be involved. This chain joins TRBV20-1 and TRBJ2-5; 9 nucleotides agree with TRBD1. The germline V gene encodes CDR1 DFQATT and CDR2 SNEGSKA (reference sequence). This CDR3 comprises 13 residues. CDR3 sequence reads: CSARDPRRDRERF. Written as DNA, the CDR3 is TGCAGTGCTAGAGATCCCCGTCGGGACAGGGAAAGGTTC.

This rearrangement joins TRBV7-2 to TRBJ1-2; D not resolved. Germline V CDR1 and CDR2: SGHTA, FQGNSA. This CDR3 contains 16 residues. V was cut by 4 bases and J by 4 bases, with 19 bases left in between. The CDR3 DNA follows: TGTGCCAGCAGCTATCTAAAGTCGGTTACGGGCTATGGCTACACCTTC. Amino acid sequence: CASSYLKSVTGYGYTF.